Below are 17 T cell receptor beta chains sequenced from a single sample in a study of T cell changes during pregnancy in multiple sclerosis. Method: immunoSEQ multiplex PCR; TCRdb's copy keeps in-frame clones and lacks some. This sample has about 18,000 clones, with about nine tenths found just once. The specimen comprised CD8+ T cells from peripheral blood mononuclear cells, sampled in the third trimester of pregnancy. The receptors were gathered from a female donor in good health, enrolled as a control in a pregnancy study.

The chain recombines TRBV6-1 with TRBJ1-2; unclear D gene. The ends were cut back, 4 bases at V and 4 bases at J, with 31 bases in the middle. The germline CDR1 and CDR2 sequences are MNHNS and SASEGT. The CDR3 loop spans 20 amino acids. This chain's CDR3 is CASSGSTRAARGRKTYGYTF. For the CDR3, the DNA is TGTGCCAGCAGTGGATCGACGAGAGCAGCGCGTGGGAGAAAGACCTATGGCTACACCTTC.

This clone was detected only once. V is TRBV4-2 and J is TRBJ2-1; D is undetermined. Trimming shortened V by 4 bases and J by 5 bases, and 6 bases separated the two germline ends. The CDR3 loop spans 12 amino acids. The germline gives CDR1 LGHNA, CDR2 YNFKEQ. CDR3 amino acids: CASSLSDNEQFF. In DNA form, the CDR3 reads TGTGCCAGCAGCCTTTCTGACAATGAGCAGTTCTTC.

The chain has TRBV7-9 and TRBJ2-3; 12 bases agree with TRBD2. Per germline, CDR1 SEHNR and CDR2 FQNEAQ (reference sequence). The trim removed 5 bases at V and 7 bases at J, leaving 7 bases unmatched. This CDR3 is built from 15 residues. CDR3 loop: CASSLTSGRGNTQYF. The CDR3 nucleotides read TGTGCCAGCAGCCTGACTAGCGGGAGAGGAAATACGCAGTATTTT.

CDR3 sequence: CASSYLVPRKTYGYTF. As DNA, the CDR3 is TGTGCCAGCAGTTATTTGGTACCTAGAAAGACCTATGGCTACACCTTC. This chain links TRBV6-8 with TRBJ1-2; no clear D gene. With 3 bases removed from V and 4 bases from J, the gap between germline ends came to 18 bases. Germline V CDR1 and CDR2: MNHGY, SAAAGT. The CDR3 is 16 residues long.

The chain links TRBV2 to TRBJ2-1; D is ambiguous. Germline-derived CDR1 and CDR2 are SNHLY and FYNNEI. Deletions cut 6 bases from V and 2 bases from J, with 14 bases between. The CDR3 spans 15 residues. The CDR3 DNA sequence: TGTGCCAGCAGCACCACAGAGATTACCTACAATGAGCAGTTCTTC. Its protein product is CASSTTEITYNEQFF.

The V and J genes are TRBV4-3 and TRBJ2-1, with 9 bases aligning to TRBD2. Trimming took 0 bases from V and 7 from J; bases not matched to a gene: 10. Germline V gene sequence: CDR1 LGHNA, CDR2 YSLEER. This CDR3 is 17 amino acids long. The CDR3 coding sequence is TGCGCCAGCAGCCAAGAAGGCGTAGGACTAGCGATGAATGAGCAGTTCTTC. Translated, it gives CASSQEGVGLAMNEQFF.

The chain is built from TRBV27 and TRBJ1-3; D remains unclear. Germline V gene sequence: CDR1 MNHEY, CDR2 SMNVEV (reference sequence). CDR3 length: 14 amino acids. Trimming shortened V by 7 bases and J by 0 bases, and 10 bases separated the two germline ends. CDR3 amino acids: CASTLVASGNTIYF. CDR3 sequence (DNA): TGTGCCAGCACCCTAGTTGCCTCTGGAAACACCATATATTTT.

V and J are TRBV4-1 and TRBJ2-7; 9 bases align to TRBD1. Unmatched junction bases numbered 11, after V lost 7 bases and J lost 4 bases. Germline CDR1 reads MGHRA; CDR2 reads YSYEKL. CDR3 length equals 15 residues. CDR3 protein: CASNHLDRGEYEQYF. The CDR3, as DNA: TGCGCCAGCAACCACCTTGACAGGGGGGAGTACGAGCAGTACTTC.

The rearrangement links TRBV19 to TRBJ1-2; D gene ambiguous. In germline, CDR1 is LNHDA, CDR2 SQIVND (reference sequence). The CDR3 is 13 amino acids. Trimming left V 1 base short and J 8 bases short, with 11 bases between. CDR3 residues: CASSIAGTGGYTF. The DNA for the CDR3 is TGTGCCAGTAGTATAGCAGGAACTGGAGGCTACACCTTC.

This chain uses TRBV25-1 with TRBJ1-1, with a weak D call TRBD1 (6 bases). V lost 6 bases, J lost 0 bases, and 23 bases lay in between. Germline assignment: CDR1 MGHDK and CDR2 SYGVNS. The CDR3 runs to 18 residues. The CDR3 sequence is CASSLQRYRTAMNTEAFF. The CDR3 nucleotides are TGTGCCAGCAGCTTACAAAGGTATCGGACAGCCATGAACACTGAAGCTTTCTTT.

The chain couples TRBV28 to TRBJ1-1, with 8 bases identical to TRBD1. V gave up 2 bases and J gave up 2 bases; unmatched junction bases: 4. Germline values: CDR1 MDHEN, CDR2 SYDVKM. This CDR3 region has 15 residues. The CDR3 region has the DNA TGTGCCAGCAGTTTAGCAGGGGGCGGAAACACTGAAGCTTTCTTT. Its translation is CASSLAGGGNTEAFF.

This chain links TRBV28 with TRBJ1-4; 9 bases map to TRBD1. After removal of 7 bases from V and 4 bases from J, the junction contained 7 bases not matched to a gene. The CDR3 spans 15 residues. Germline V gene sequence: CDR1 MDHEN, CDR2 SYDVKM. The CDR3 loop is CASKPQGAVNEKLFF. The DNA of the CDR3 is TGTGCCAGCAAACCACAGGGGGCGGTTAATGAAAAACTGTTTTTT.

The genes are TRBV5-1 and TRBJ1-1; D remains unclear. From germline, CDR1 is SGHRS and CDR2 YFSETQ. The ends were cut back, 2 bases at V and 2 bases at J, with 7 bases in the middle. The CDR3 has 13 amino acids. CDR3 region: CASSFSTNTEAFF. CDR3 nucleotide sequence: TGCGCCAGCAGCTTCTCAACTAACACTGAAGCTTTCTTT.

Comments on this clone: An end of the junction differs from the germline gene, which may be a read error. The chain links TRBV7-7 to TRBJ2-5; 9 bases match TRBD2. Germline CDR1 and CDR2: SSHAT and FNYEAQ (reference sequence). This CDR3 contains 16 residues. The CDR3 bases are TGTGCTAGCAGCTTAGCGCGTACTAGCGGGCAAGAGACCCAGTACTTC. This translates into CASSLARTSGQETQYF.

Relative to its sample, this clone is medium-sized (0.01 to 0.1%). Written as DNA, the CDR3 is TGTGCCAGCAGCCAAGCCAGCGGGAGAGGGTCAGATACGCAGTATTTT. Encoded protein: CASSQASGRGSDTQYF. The chain is built from TRBV4-2 and TRBJ2-3, with TRBD2 matching over 8 bases. Losses at the gene ends were 1 base for V and 4 bases for J; bases not matched to a gene: 7. Germline loops: CDR1 LGHNA, CDR2 YNFKEQ. The CDR3 has 16 residues.

The chain has TRBV18 and TRBJ1-6, with 7 bases matching TRBD1. The CDR3 loop spans 14 amino acids. Per germline, CDR1 KGHSH and CDR2 LQKENI. The ends lost 4 bases at V and 8 bases at J; junction bases unmatched: 5. CDR3 sequence (DNA): TGTGCCAGCTCACTCCGGGACAGAGATTCACCCCTCCACTTT. This translates into CASSLRDRDSPLHF.

The chain combines TRBV2 with TRBJ2-7, with 7 nucleotides matching TRBD2. CDR3 length equals 15 residues. Germline assignment: CDR1 SNHLY and CDR2 FYNNEI. The V gene end was trimmed by 3 bases and the J gene end by 3 bases; junction bases not matched to a gene: 8. The CDR3 region has the DNA TGTGCCAGCAGTGATCCCCGGGGAGGGGTCTACGAGCAGTACTTC. The encoded protein is CASSDPRGGVYEQYF.